The rows below give T cell receptor beta chains drawn from one sample of a study of CD8+CD57+ T cells in acquired aplastic anemia. TCRdb ran MiXCR on the reads and lists one entry per CDR3 protein. This sample has around 180,000 distinct CDR3 sequences, with roughly 50% found just once. Source material: sorted CD4+, CD8+, or CD8+CD57+ T cells (not recorded which) from PBMCs. The receptor source for this set is a human donor with aplastic anemia. CDR3s include the opening cysteine and the closing phenylalanine or tryptophan. D genes are given only for firm matches. Size is stated for part of the rows, as once, few or many counts, or as a class when the clone is expanded.

d_call clone_size j_call v_call cdr3_length cdr3_aa
TRBD1 . TRBJ2-7 TRBV29-1 15 CSVSSGTGLVYEQYF
. many TRBJ1-1 TRBV10-3 13 CAITFEANTEAFF
. many TRBJ2-5 TRBV12-5 15 CASGFPLDRQETQYF
TRBD2 . TRBJ2-7 TRBV12-3/TRBV12-4 14 CASSLGDYVYEQYF
TRBD1 many TRBJ1-1 TRBV4-2 14 CASSRGQGLGEAFF
. many TRBJ1-2 TRBV7-2 16 CASSLEGGGSNYGYTF
TRBD2 many TRBJ2-7 TRBV3-1 15 CASSLLTSGRSEQYF
TRBD1 . TRBJ2-2 TRBV9 18 CASSVDGTATPNTGELFF
TRBD1 many TRBJ2-5 TRBV7-9 14 CASRPGQGGKTQYF
TRBD1 few TRBJ2-7 TRBV3-1 16 CASSQASGTGSSEQYF
. many TRBJ2-7 TRBV6-1 14 CASRRSNSESEQYF
TRBD1 . TRBJ1-5 TRBV7-8 17 CASSLARTGYSNQPQHF
TRBD2 . TRBJ2-1 TRBV20-1 17 CSAPKPGLAGGYNEQFF
TRBD2 many TRBJ2-7 TRBV20-1 12 CSASAGAYEQYF
TRBD1 many TRBJ1-6 TRBV28 14 CASRTGTVFSPLHF
. many TRBJ1-6 TRBV15 14 CATSRDREGSPLHF